This T cell receptor beta chain derives from a study of blood T cells in healthy people across ages. A sample-barcoded 5' primer and a J-beta primer mix were used in a second PCR of about 7 to 11 cycles. MiXCR was run by TCRdb on the 5' RACE reads, yielding one entry per CDR3 protein. This sample has around 870,000 distinct CDR3 sequences, with more than 25% found just once. Ten or more counts support this clonotype. Russia was home to the donors, healthy Caucasian individuals aged about 6 to 90. They isolated at least 6 million PBMCs from each sample. Per the germline V gene, CDR1 is SGHVS and CDR2 is FNYEAQ. The CDR3 loop spans 15 amino acids. Trimming stripped 2 bases from V and 4 bases from J, with 14 bases between.

The V call is TRBV7-6, the J call TRBJ2-5; D is uncertain. The clonotype was recovered from a woman of 80 years or more in good health. Source material: blood. CDR3 region: CASSLKKSQGETQYF. The CDR3 coding sequence is TGTGCCAGCAGCTTAAAAAAGTCCCAAGGAGAGACCCAGTACTTC.